This TCR beta chain was recorded in a study of T cell responses to AZD1222 COVID-19 vaccine. Assay used: immunoSEQ multiplex PCR; TCRdb lists only in-frame clones, some missing. The sample has around 130,000 clones, more than 85% seen once. The CDR3 sequence is 13 residues long. The germline CDR1 and CDR2 sequences are KGHSH and LQKENI. V was cut by 3 bases and J by 1 base, with 6 bases left in between. The chain carries TRBV18 and TRBJ2-5; D unresolved. Sequenced here: peripheral blood, sampled 28 days after the second AZD1222 dose. This clonotype was obtained from an adult who received the AZD1222 COVID-19 vaccine. CDR3 loop: CASSPGSQETQYF. CDR3 bases: TGTGCCAGCTCACCGGGATCCCAAGAGACCCAGTACTTC.